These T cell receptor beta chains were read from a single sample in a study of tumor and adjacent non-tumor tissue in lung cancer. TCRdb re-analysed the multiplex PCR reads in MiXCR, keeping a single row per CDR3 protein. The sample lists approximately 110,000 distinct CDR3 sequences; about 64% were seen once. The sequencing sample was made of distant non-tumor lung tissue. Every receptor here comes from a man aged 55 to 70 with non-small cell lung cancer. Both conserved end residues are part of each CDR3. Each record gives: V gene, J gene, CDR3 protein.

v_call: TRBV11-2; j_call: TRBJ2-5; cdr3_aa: CASSKRELKEIQYF
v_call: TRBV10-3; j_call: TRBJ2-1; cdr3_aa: CAISRGAGRYNEQFF
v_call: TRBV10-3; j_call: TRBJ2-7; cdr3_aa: CDISQGPGREQYF
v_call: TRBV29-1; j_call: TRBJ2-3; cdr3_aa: CSTCKRGSTDTQYF
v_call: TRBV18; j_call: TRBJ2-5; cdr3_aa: CAGSPRASGKQETEYF
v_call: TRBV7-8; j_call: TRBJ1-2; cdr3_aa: CAGSLGADGYTF
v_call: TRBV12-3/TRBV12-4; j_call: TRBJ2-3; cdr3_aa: CTTSTSGRFGDTQYF
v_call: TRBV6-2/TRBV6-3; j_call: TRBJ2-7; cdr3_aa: CASPTPGQVSYEQYF
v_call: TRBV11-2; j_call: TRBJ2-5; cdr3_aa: CASSPGLAGGPVETHYF
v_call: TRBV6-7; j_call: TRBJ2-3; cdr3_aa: CASSYRFSGTITDTQYF
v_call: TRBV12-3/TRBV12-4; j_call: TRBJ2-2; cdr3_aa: CACCVGLTGELSF
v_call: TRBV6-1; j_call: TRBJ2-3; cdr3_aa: CASTPRTSRWAGTDTQYF
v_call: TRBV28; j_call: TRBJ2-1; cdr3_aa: CASTLWNNEQFF
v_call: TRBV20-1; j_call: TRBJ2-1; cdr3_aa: CSARVGSGAYNEQFF
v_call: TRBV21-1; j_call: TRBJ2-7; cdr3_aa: CASNKGRGTNPVFYEQYF
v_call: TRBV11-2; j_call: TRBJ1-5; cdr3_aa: CASSFGTRGSNQPRHF
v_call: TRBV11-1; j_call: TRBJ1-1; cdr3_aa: CASSFSVTQAFF
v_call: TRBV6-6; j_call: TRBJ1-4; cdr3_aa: CDSSVHNEKLFF
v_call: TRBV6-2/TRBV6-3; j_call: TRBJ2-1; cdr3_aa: CASSPQRGEQLF
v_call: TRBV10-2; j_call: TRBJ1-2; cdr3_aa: CASDSSSPNYGYTF
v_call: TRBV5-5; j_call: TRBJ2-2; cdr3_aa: CASNLVGGWTGELFF
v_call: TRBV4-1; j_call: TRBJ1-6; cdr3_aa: CASSQDPPSPLHF
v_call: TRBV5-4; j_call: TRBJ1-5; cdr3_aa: CASSLDQDGQPQHF
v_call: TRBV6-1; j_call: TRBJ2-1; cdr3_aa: CASSDHGKSSYNKQFF
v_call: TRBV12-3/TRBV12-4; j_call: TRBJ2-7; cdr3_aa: CASNLGLTVWYF
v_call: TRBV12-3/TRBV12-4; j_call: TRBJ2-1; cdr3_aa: CASSPKGGVTNNEQFF
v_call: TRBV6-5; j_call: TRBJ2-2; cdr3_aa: CARSYSARTIFTGELFF
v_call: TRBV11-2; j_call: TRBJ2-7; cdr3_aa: CASCLGGQTYEQCF
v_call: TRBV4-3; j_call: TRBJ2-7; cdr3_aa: CASNPDQEIYEQYF
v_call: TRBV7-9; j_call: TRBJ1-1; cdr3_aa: CASSGEIRTVNTEAFF
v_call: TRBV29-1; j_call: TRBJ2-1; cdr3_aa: CSVDRSGLAGENGQFF
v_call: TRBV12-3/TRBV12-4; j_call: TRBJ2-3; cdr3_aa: CASNRDRVTDTQYF
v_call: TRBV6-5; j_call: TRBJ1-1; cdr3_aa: CASRLRDRGVNTEAFF
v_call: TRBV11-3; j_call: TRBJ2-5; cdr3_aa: CASSIGGTRIKETQYF
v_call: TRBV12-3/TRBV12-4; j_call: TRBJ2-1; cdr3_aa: CASSFVTSGREQFF
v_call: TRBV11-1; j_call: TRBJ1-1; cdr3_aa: CSSTRGQGNTEVFF
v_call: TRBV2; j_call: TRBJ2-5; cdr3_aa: CASRGMGSQETQYF
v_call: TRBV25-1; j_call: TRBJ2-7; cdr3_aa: CASDGRAGTYEQYF
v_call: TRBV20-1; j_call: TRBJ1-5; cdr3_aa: CSASDLRGGQGNQPQHF
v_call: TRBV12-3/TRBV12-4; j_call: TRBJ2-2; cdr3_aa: CASNLSRGITGELFF
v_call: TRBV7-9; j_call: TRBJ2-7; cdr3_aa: CASSAEGREDEQYF
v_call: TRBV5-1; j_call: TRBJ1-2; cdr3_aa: CASSLDGVNGYIF
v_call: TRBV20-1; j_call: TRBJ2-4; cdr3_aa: CSAWAIVKNIQYF
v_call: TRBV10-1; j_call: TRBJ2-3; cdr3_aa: CASSDQRGYTDTQYF
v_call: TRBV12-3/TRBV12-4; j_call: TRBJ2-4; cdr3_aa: CAISLKFGRQIQYF
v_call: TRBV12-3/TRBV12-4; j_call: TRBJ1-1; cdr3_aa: CGSSFAGGGIAIEAFF
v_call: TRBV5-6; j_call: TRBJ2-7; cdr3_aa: CASRMGNYEQYF
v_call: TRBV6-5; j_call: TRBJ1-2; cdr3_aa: CAGGEGQPDSYTF
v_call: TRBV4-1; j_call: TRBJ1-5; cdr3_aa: CVSSQVVAPQHF
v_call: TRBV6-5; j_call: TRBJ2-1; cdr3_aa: CASSKPPTDEQFF
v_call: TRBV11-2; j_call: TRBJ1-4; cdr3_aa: CASSPSWGQKLCF
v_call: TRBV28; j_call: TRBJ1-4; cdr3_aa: CASSLVGPATNEKLFF
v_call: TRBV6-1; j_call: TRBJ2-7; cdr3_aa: CANRMGTLVNKKIEQYF
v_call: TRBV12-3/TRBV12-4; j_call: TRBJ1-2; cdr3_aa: CASSSGRQGCHTF